Shown below are 31 T cell receptor beta chains from a single sample sequenced in a study of blood T cell repertoires in COVID-19. Clones were sequenced by immunoSEQ multiplex PCR, and TCRdb holds only the in-frame ones, with some missing. The repertoire holds approximately 140,000 clones, with around 87% as singletons. The sample comprised peripheral blood. These receptors came from a man aged 18 to 30 with COVID-19, enrolled during active disease.

The genes are TRBV29-1 and TRBJ2-7, with TRBD2 as a possible D gene (5 bases). There are 13 residues in the CDR3. Germline V gene lookup returns CDR1 SQVTM and CDR2 ANQGSEA. V lost 3 bases to trimming and J lost 2 bases, with 11 bases between them. CDR3 residues: CSVEDSDAYEQYF. In DNA form, the CDR3 reads TGCAGCGTTGAGGACTCCGATGCCTACGAGCAGTACTTC.

This sequence joins TRBV6-6 and TRBJ2-1; TRBD1 matches 7 bases. Germline CDR1 is MNHNY and CDR2 is SVGAGI (reference sequence). Unmatched junction bases numbered 11, after V lost 7 bases and J lost 2 bases. The CDR3 runs 16 residues. The CDR3 loop is CASMGSGTAPYNEQFF. CDR3 nucleotides: TGTGCCAGCATGGGGTCCGGGACAGCGCCCTACAATGAGCAGTTCTTC.

The chain employs TRBV5-6 and TRBJ1-6; no reliable D call. The CDR3 has 13 amino acids. Germline CDR1 reads SGHDT; CDR2 reads YYEEEE. V lost 4 bases to trimming and J lost 7 bases, with 9 bases between them. CDR3 sequence reads: CASSPGGNSPLHF. CDR3 bases: TGTGCCAGCAGCCCGGGTGGGAATTCACCCCTCCACTTT.

CDR3: CALAGRGYSNQPQHF. CDR3 nucleotides: TGTGCCCTCGCCGGGAGGGGGTATAGCAATCAGCCCCAGCATTTT. This chain links TRBV5-3 with TRBJ1-5, with D possibly TRBD1 on 6 matching bases. TRBV5-3 is an ORF; its function is uncertain. This CDR3 is built from 15 residues. Deletions cut 10 bases from V and 0 bases from J, with 17 bases between.

The chain couples TRBV7-9 to TRBJ2-7; TRBD2 matches at 14 bases. Germline V gives CDR1 SEHNR, CDR2 FQNEAQ (reference sequence). With V trimmed by 5 bases and J by 2 bases, 8 bases remained unmatched. The CDR3 runs 17 residues. The CDR3 DNA reads TGTGCCAGCAGCCGGACTAGCGGGAGGATGAGGGCCTACGAGCAGTACTTC. It translates to CASSRTSGRMRAYEQYF.

V and J are TRBV18 and TRBJ2-2; 8 bases are a match to TRBD1. Germline V gene data show CDR1 as KGHSH and CDR2 as LQKENI. The CDR3 is made up of 15 amino acids. V shed 0 bases and J 4 bases; nucleotides not matched to a gene: 1. The CDR3 coding sequence is TGTGCCAGCTCACCACCGACAGGGGCCACCGGGGAGCTGTTTTTT. This sequence encodes CASSPPTGATGELFF.

The CDR3 sequence: CASSLRDRGGETQYF. The CDR3 DNA reads as TGTGCCAGCAGCTTAAGGGACAGGGGAGGGGAGACCCAGTACTTC. This chain joins TRBV7-2 and TRBJ2-5, with 10 bases matching TRBD1. CDR1 and CDR2 (germline): SGHTA, FQGNSA. J lost 5 bases, V lost 2 bases, and 5 bases had no gene match. The CDR3 contains 15 residues.

V is TRBV7-9 and J is TRBJ2-7; 7 bases agree with TRBD1. After removal of 6 bases from V and 2 bases from J, the junction contained 4 bases not matched to a gene. The germline V gene has CDR1 SEHNR and CDR2 FQNEAQ (reference sequence). This CDR3 has 13 residues. The CDR3: CASSGDSPYEQYF. As DNA, the CDR3 is TGTGCCAGCAGTGGGGACAGCCCCTACGAGCAGTACTTC.

The chain employs TRBV18 and TRBJ2-2; tentatively, D is TRBD1 (5 bases). This CDR3 comprises 18 residues. The V end lost 2 bases, the J end lost 0 bases, and 16 bases lay between the germline ends. Germline CDR1 KGHSH, CDR2 LQKENI. Here the CDR3 reads CASSPVQRPTANTGELFF. The CDR3 DNA is TGTGCCAGCTCACCAGTTCAGCGACCGACAGCGAACACCGGGGAGCTGTTTTTT.

The chain couples TRBV4-3 to TRBJ2-7, with TRBD2 as a possible D gene (7 bases). The V gene's germline CDR1 is LGHNA and CDR2 YSLEER. Trimming removed 0 bases at V and 2 bases at J, with 14 bases between. There are 16 residues in the CDR3. The CDR3 DNA follows: TGCGCCAGCAGCCAAGAAGTACGGGGGGCCCCCTACGAGCAGTACTTC. Translation: CASSQEVRGAPYEQYF.

The chain carries TRBV30 and TRBJ1-5; 7 nucleotides match TRBD1. The CDR3 spans 16 residues. Losses at the gene ends were 4 bases for V and 2 bases for J; bases not matched to a gene: 11. Germline V gives CDR1 GTSNPN, CDR2 SVGIG (reference sequence). Here the CDR3 DNA reads TGTGCCTGGATGCCTAGTGGGACAGCGGGCAATCAGCCCCAGCATTTT. Translated: CAWMPSGTAGNQPQHF.

V is TRBV7-6 and J is TRBJ2-5; TRBD2 matches at 7 bases. The length of the CDR3 is 15 residues. Trimming removed 2 bases from V and 6 bases from J; junction bases left unmatched: 9. Germline CDR1 SGHVS, CDR2 FNYEAQ. The CDR3: CASSLYGGSGKTQYF. The DNA of the CDR3 is TGTGCCAGCAGCTTATATGGCGGGAGCGGGAAGACCCAGTACTTC.

V gene TRBV4-1 combines with J gene TRBJ2-1, with D possibly being TRBD2 (6 bases). The CDR3 has 16 amino acids. Germline V gene sequence: CDR1 MGHRA, CDR2 YSYEKL. Trimming pared 1 base from V and 3 bases from J, leaving 13 bases between. CDR3 protein: CASSQGISGVYNEQFF. The CDR3 DNA reads as TGCGCCAGCAGCCAAGGTATTAGCGGAGTCTACAATGAGCAGTTCTTC.

This chain joins TRBV7-9 and TRBJ2-1; the match to TRBD1 covers 7 bases. Germline V lookup: CDR1 SEHNR, CDR2 FQNEAQ (reference sequence). V was pared by 5 bases and J by 2 bases, with 3 bases of the junction left unmatched. This CDR3 is built from 14 residues. DNA for the CDR3: TGTGCCAGCAGCCGTGGGACAGCCTACAATGAGCAGTTCTTC. This translates into CASSRGTAYNEQFF.

This clone has a single count. The chain links TRBV29-1 to TRBJ2-6, with no clear D. The V gene lost 4 bases and the J gene lost 4 bases, with 8 bases spanning the gap. The CDR3 is 13 residues long. Germline lookup yields CDR1 SQVTM and CDR2 ANQGSEA. CDR3 DNA sequence: TGCAGCGTTGTTCCTTTAGGGGCCAACGTCCTGACTTTC. Translated: CSVVPLGANVLTF.

V usage is TRBV6-5 and J usage is TRBJ2-7; TRBD1 matches at 7 bases. Trimming cost V 6 bases and J 0 bases; bases outside gene matches: 5. CDR3 size: 14 residues. Germline V gene lookup returns CDR1 MNHEY and CDR2 SVGAGI. CDR3 in amino acids: CASRPGQSSYEQYF. The CDR3 DNA follows: TGTGCCAGCAGACCGGGACAGAGCTCCTACGAGCAGTACTTC.

V is TRBV7-3 and J is TRBJ2-2; D is perhaps TRBD2 (5 bases). There are 14 residues in the CDR3. The V gene lost 8 bases and the J gene lost 6 bases, with 16 bases spanning the gap. The germline V gene encodes CDR1 SGHTA and CDR2 FQGTGA. CDR3 DNA: TGTGCCAGCTCCCTTAACGGGGTGCCCGGGGAGCTGTTTTTT. Its protein product is CASSLNGVPGELFF. The full variable domain, with the rest looked up from reference TRBV7-3 and TRBJ2-2, is GAGVSQTPSNKVTEKGKYVELRCDPISGHTALYWYRQSLGQGPEFLIYFQGTGAADDSGLPNDRFFAVRPEGSVSTLKIQRTERGDSAVYLCASSLNGVPGELFFGEGSRLTVL.

This chain connects TRBV6-1 to TRBJ1-6, with D possibly being TRBD1 (5 bases). CDR3 length equals 17 residues. V was trimmed by 1 base and J by 2 bases, leaving 12 bases between them. Germline V gene data show CDR1 as MNHNS and CDR2 as SASEGT. The CDR3 protein is CASSEVAGLAYNSPLHF. The CDR3 nucleotides are TGTGCCAGCAGTGAAGTGGCAGGGCTCGCCTATAATTCACCCCTCCACTTT.

The chain combines TRBV10-3 with TRBJ2-7, with TRBD2 matching over 11 bases. The CDR3 contains 14 residues. CDR1 and CDR2 (germline): ENHRY, SYGVKD. J gave up 6 bases and V 4 bases, and 5 bases lay outside the gene matches. CDR3 in DNA: TGTGCCATCAGTGTGGCTAGCGGGAGGAGCGAGCAGTACTTC. Its protein product is CAISVASGRSEQYF.

V is TRBV27 and J is TRBJ1-2; D remains unclear. The CDR3 sequence is 15 residues long. Germline V gene sequence: CDR1 MNHEY, CDR2 SMNVEV (reference sequence). V lost 3 bases, J lost 1 base, and 12 bases lay in between. CDR3 in amino acids: CASSLEGVSNYGYTF. The CDR3 bases are TGTGCCAGCAGTTTGGAGGGAGTGAGTAACTATGGCTACACCTTC.

The rearrangement uses TRBV4-1 and TRBJ1-5, with D possibly being TRBD1 (6 bases). The CDR3 is 16 residues long. The germline V gene has CDR1 MGHRA and CDR2 YSYEKL. With 1 base removed from V and 0 bases from J, the gap between germline ends came to 10 bases. DNA of the CDR3: TGCGCCAGCAGCCAAGGGGACATTCGTAGCAATCAGCCCCAGCATTTT. It yields the protein CASSQGDIRSNQPQHF.

V gene TRBV7-9 combines with J gene TRBJ2-3, with 13 nucleotides matching TRBD2. The CDR3 contains 18 residues. Germline V gene data show CDR1 as SEHNR and CDR2 as FQNEAQ (reference sequence). Trimming took 5 bases from V and 3 from J; bases not matched to a gene: 11. The CDR3 sequence: CASSRGTSGEVGTDTQYF. The CDR3 nucleotides are TGTGCCAGCAGCCGCGGGACTAGCGGGGAGGTCGGGACAGATACGCAGTATTTT.

This rearrangement joins TRBV7-2 to TRBJ2-3; 13 positions match TRBD2. The CDR3 covers 15 residues. Looked up from germline, CDR1 is SGHTA and CDR2 is FQGNSA. With 7 bases clipped from V and 4 bases from J, the junction kept 5 bases outside the gene matches. CDR3 sequence: CASKLAGGPPDTQYF. CDR3 nucleotides: TGTGCCAGCAAACTAGCGGGAGGGCCCCCAGATACGCAGTATTTT.

The chain employs TRBV5-1 and TRBJ2-5; D is ambiguous. Germline CDR1 SGHRS, CDR2 YFSETQ. The CDR3 covers 13 residues. V was trimmed by 4 bases and J by 7 bases, leaving 14 bases between them. This chain's CDR3 is CASSLDPSGTQYF. Written as DNA, the CDR3 is TGCGCCAGCAGCCTGGACCCCTCCGGGACCCAGTACTTC. The entire variable domain, with the rest obtained from reference TRBV5-1 and TRBJ2-5, is as follows: KAGVTQTPRYLIKTRGQQVTLSCSPISGHRSVSWYQQTPGQGLQFLFEYFSETQRNKGNFPGRFSGRQFSNSRSEMNVSTLELGDSALYLCASSLDPSGTQYFGPGTRLLVL.

V gene TRBV5-1 combines with J gene TRBJ2-2; D not resolved. Germline CDR1 is SGHRS and CDR2 is YFSETQ. This CDR3 has 15 residues. The V gene lost 4 bases and the J gene lost 3 bases, with 13 bases spanning the gap. The CDR3 spells CASSLDWIYTGELFF. The CDR3 bases are TGCGCCAGCAGCCTCGACTGGATCTACACCGGGGAGCTGTTTTTT.

The table lists this clone with a few counts. V usage is TRBV30 and J usage is TRBJ1-4; D is unclear. The CDR3 consists of 16 residues. Trimming removed 0 bases at V and 0 bases at J, with 11 bases between. Per germline, CDR1 GTSNPN and CDR2 SVGIG (reference sequence). CDR3 in amino acids: CAWSVGDWATNEKLFF. The CDR3 coding sequence is TGTGCCTGGAGTGTTGGTGACTGGGCAACTAATGAAAAACTGTTTTTT.

The rearrangement joins TRBV19 to TRBJ2-3; 11 bases line up with TRBD2. The CDR3 is 13 amino acids. The junction had 4 bases not matched to a gene; V was cut back by 7 bases and J by 7 bases. Germline lookup yields CDR1 LNHDA and CDR2 SQIVND (reference sequence). This chain's CDR3 is CASIGTSGYTQYF. CDR3 bases: TGTGCCAGTATTGGGACTAGCGGTTATACGCAGTATTTT.

The CDR3 region is CASSVDPGGRQMEDYGYTF. CDR3 coding DNA: TGTGCCAGCAGCGTAGATCCAGGGGGTCGACAGATGGAGGACTATGGCTACACCTTC. The chain links TRBV9 to TRBJ1-2, with 7 bases aligning to TRBD1. CDR3 length: 19 residues. V gave up 0 bases and J gave up 3 bases; unmatched junction bases: 17. Looked up from germline, CDR1 is SGDLS and CDR2 is YYNGEE.

The chain employs TRBV4-3 and TRBJ1-2, with D possibly matching TRBD1 (6 bases). The length of the CDR3 is 15 residues. Germline V gives CDR1 LGHNA, CDR2 YSLEER. V was trimmed by 2 bases and J by 6 bases, leaving 16 bases between them. As DNA, the CDR3 is TGCGCCAGCAGCCAATCGGGCCAGGGGCGGGATGGCTACACCTTC. Translation gives CASSQSGQGRDGYTF.

This chain links TRBV4-1 with TRBJ1-5, with 8 bases lining up with TRBD1. CDR3 length: 16 residues. J gave up 5 bases and V 1 base, and 7 bases lay outside the gene matches. Germline V gene sequence: CDR1 MGHRA, CDR2 YSYEKL. In DNA form, the CDR3 reads TGCGCCAGCAGCCAAGTTCCAGGGGGCGGTTATCAGCCCCAGCATTTT. It encodes CASSQVPGGGYQPQHF.

CDR3 in DNA: TGTGCCACCAGTGATTCTCAGGACAGGGCCATGAATCAGCCCCAGCATTTT. This gives the protein CATSDSQDRAMNQPQHF. This sequence joins TRBV24-1 and TRBJ1-5; TRBD1 matches 8 bases. The V gene end was trimmed by 2 bases and the J gene end by 4 bases; junction bases not matched to a gene: 9. Germline CDR1 and CDR2: KGHDR and SFDVKD. The CDR3 contains 17 residues.